The rows below give T cell receptor beta chains drawn from one sample of a study of cytomegalovirus exposure and HLA in healthy donors. TCRdb keeps only in-frame clones here, not all; method: immunoSEQ multiplex PCR. The repertoire holds approximately 180,000 clones, 80% to 85% seen once, with about 1.7% in the top ten. The sequencing sample was made of PBMCs. The receptors were sampled from a woman between 18 and 29 years old in good health and CMV-seronegative. Both conserved end residues are part of each CDR3. Each record gives: CDR3 protein, CDR3 DNA, V gene, clone size, J gene, D gene. A D gene is named only where the DNA matches it firmly. Part of the rows lack a size; the others show once, few, many or a class for expanded clones.

CASSQPTHRVNTEAFF,TGTGCCAGCAGCCAGCCTACTCACAGGGTGAACACTGAAGCTTTCTTT,TRBV14,.,TRBJ1-1,.
CASSLVGLAGEDEQFF,TGTGCCAGCAGCTTAGTGGGGCTAGCGGGAGAAGATGAGCAGTTCTTC,TRBV7-8,.,TRBJ2-1,TRBD2
CASSVGTTQGGYTF,TGTGCCAGCAGCGTAGGGACGACACAGGGTGGCTACACCTTC,TRBV9,few,TRBJ1-2,.
CASSPTRTGVNQPQHF,TGTGCCAGCAGCCCCACGAGGACAGGGGTCAATCAGCCCCAGCATTTT,TRBV7-8,.,TRBJ1-5,TRBD1
CSVGDGSLYGYTF,TGCAGCGTTGGGGACGGGAGCCTCTATGGCTACACCTTC,TRBV29-1,.,TRBJ1-2,.
CASSFVQVGEAFF,TGTGCCAGCAGTTTCGTACAGGTTGGTGAAGCTTTCTTT,TRBV28,.,TRBJ1-1,.
CSSSEGQGQMGETQYF,TGTTCCAGCAGCGAAGGACAGGGGCAAATGGGAGAGACCCAGTACTTC,TRBV7-9,.,TRBJ2-5,TRBD1
CASSLTTWENSNTEAFF,TGCGCCAGCAGCTTAACGACTTGGGAGAACTCTAACACTGAAGCTTTCTTT,TRBV4-1,.,TRBJ1-1,.
CASRGDNDSNQPQHF,TGTGCCAGCAGGGGGGACAACGATAGCAATCAGCCCCAGCATTTT,TRBV2,.,TRBJ1-5,.
CASSYSAGSNQPQHF,TGTGCCAGCAGTTACTCAGCAGGTAGCAATCAGCCCCAGCATTTT,TRBV6-5,.,TRBJ1-5,.
CASSVQGASNEQFF,TGTGCCAGCAGCGTGCAGGGGGCGAGCAATGAGCAGTTCTTC,TRBV9,.,TRBJ2-1,TRBD1
CAPSPEVANVLTF,TGTGCCCCCAGCCCCGAGGTGGCCAACGTCCTGACTTTC,TRBV5-4,few,TRBJ2-6,.
CASSYGGAAGYGYTF,TGTGCCAGCAGTTACGGTGGGGCGGCAGGTTATGGCTACACCTTC,TRBV6-5,once,TRBJ1-2,.
CASSYHRGHDQPQHF,TGTGCCAGCAGTTATCACAGGGGGCATGATCAGCCCCAGCATTTT,TRBV27,once,TRBJ1-5,TRBD1
CATSGPSLVPSYNEQFF,TGTGCCACCAGCGGCCCCTCCCTAGTCCCCTCCTACAATGAGCAGTTCTTC,TRBV15,once,TRBJ2-1,.
CASSQDKIQGYGYTF,TGCGCCAGCAGCCAAGATAAAATACAGGGCTATGGCTACACCTTC,TRBV4-3,.,TRBJ1-2,.
CAIKRDTSEYEQYF,TGTGCCATCAAACGAGATACTAGCGAGTACGAGCAGTACTTC,TRBV10-3,.,TRBJ2-7,TRBD2
CASSRRLQGSLGTDTQYF,TGCGCCAGCAGCCGGCGCCTCCAGGGGTCGTTAGGCACAGATACGCAGTATTTT,TRBV4-1,.,TRBJ2-3,.
CASSLGTGAYYSNQPQHF,TGTGCCAGCAGCCTCGGGACAGGCGCTTACTATAGCAATCAGCCCCAGCATTTT,TRBV7-2,.,TRBJ1-5,TRBD1
CAILVRDTSYGYTF,TGTGCCATCCTCGTCCGGGACACATCCTATGGCTACACCTTC,TRBV7-9,once,TRBJ1-2,.
CASSVSGQGWTGELFF,TGTGCCAGCAGCGTAAGTGGACAGGGCTGGACCGGGGAGCTGTTTTTT,TRBV9,.,TRBJ2-2,TRBD1
CASSFSSGNYGYTF,TGTGCCAGCAGCTTCTCGTCCGGGAACTATGGCTACACCTTC,TRBV5-4,.,TRBJ1-2,.
CASSQGNYGYTF,TGTGCCAGCAGTCAGGGTAACTATGGCTACACCTTC,TRBV28,.,TRBJ1-2,.
CASSPGGQGLNTEAFF,TGTGCCAGCAGCCCGGGAGGTCAGGGCTTGAACACTGAAGCTTTCTTT,TRBV7-8,few,TRBJ1-1,.
CASSFSGSRSDTQYF,TGTGCCAGCAGCTTCAGTGGGAGCAGATCAGATACGCAGTATTTT,TRBV5-4,.,TRBJ2-3,.
CASSLGFTGGVYGYTF,TGTGCCAGCAGCTTAGGTTTCACAGGAGGGGTCTATGGCTACACCTTC,TRBV11-3,.,TRBJ1-2,.
CASRPGLAAYNEQFF,TGTGCCAGCAGGCCGGGACTAGCGGCCTACAATGAGCAGTTCTTC,TRBV7-2,.,TRBJ2-1,TRBD2
CASSEGGSGNTIYF,TGCGCCAGCAGTGAAGGGGGTTCTGGAAACACCATATATTTT,TRBV10-1,.,TRBJ1-3,.
CSAERTATMNTEAFF,TGCAGCGCTGAACGGACAGCCACCATGAACACTGAAGCTTTCTTT,TRBV29-1,.,TRBJ1-1,.
CASSVGGLQDTQYF,TGTGCCAGCAGCGTAGGAGGGTTGCAAGATACGCAGTATTTT,TRBV9,.,TRBJ2-3,.
CASSLVAGGGNEQYF,TGTGCCAGCAGCTTAGTCGCGGGAGGAGGCAACGAGCAGTACTTC,TRBV7-6,few,TRBJ2-7,TRBD2
CASSISRAGANVLTF,TGTGCCAGTAGTATCTCCAGGGCCGGGGCCAACGTCCTGACTTTC,TRBV19,.,TRBJ2-6,.
CSGRETSYNEQFF,TGCAGCGGGCGGGAGACGTCCTACAATGAGCAGTTCTTC,TRBV29-1,.,TRBJ2-1,TRBD2
CASSPSGTGLNYGYTF,TGTGCCAGCAGCCCGTCCGGGACAGGGCTTAACTATGGCTACACCTTC,TRBV7-9,once,TRBJ1-2,TRBD1
CASRPPPGQHANTEAFF,TGTGCCAGCAGGCCCCCCCCGGGACAGCACGCCAACACTGAAGCTTTCTTT,TRBV28,.,TRBJ1-1,TRBD1
CAVKQGVALYGYTF,TGTGCCGTCAAACAGGGGGTGGCTCTCTATGGCTACACCTTC,TRBV6-6,.,TRBJ1-2,TRBD1
CASSLVGTGHYEQYF,TGTGCCAGCAGTTTAGTTGGGACAGGGCACTACGAGCAGTACTTC,TRBV27,.,TRBJ2-7,TRBD1
CASSRATTGGTEAFF,TGTGCCAGCAGCCGGGCTACCACAGGGGGCACTGAAGCTTTCTTT,TRBV11-3,.,TRBJ1-1,TRBD1
CASSPRTSGRNEQFF,TGTGCCAGTAGTCCCCGGACTAGCGGGAGGAATGAGCAGTTCTTC,TRBV19,.,TRBJ2-1,TRBD2
CASSPHAGVSTDTQYF,TGTGCCAGCAGCCCTCATGCGGGAGTTAGCACAGATACGCAGTATTTT,TRBV4-2,.,TRBJ2-3,TRBD2
CASSLLGTGGRGEQFF,TGTGCCAGCAGTTTATTGGGGACAGGGGGCCGGGGTGAGCAGTTCTTC,TRBV27,.,TRBJ2-1,TRBD1
CASSQGTGKGQPQHF,TGCGCCAGCAGCCAAGGGACAGGGAAGGGTCAGCCCCAGCATTTT,TRBV4-3,.,TRBJ1-5,TRBD1
CASSESGRSYNEQFF,TGTGCCAGCAGTGAAAGCGGGAGGTCCTACAATGAGCAGTTCTTC,TRBV2,.,TRBJ2-1,TRBD2
CASSYWTDLNTGELFF,TGTGCCAGCAGTTACTGGACAGACCTGAACACCGGGGAGCTGTTTTTT,TRBV5-5,.,TRBJ2-2,.
CASSLLGGLSSSTDTQYF,TGTGCCAGCAGCTTACTTGGGGGCCTTTCCTCTAGCACAGATACGCAGTATTTT,TRBV7-2,once,TRBJ2-3,.
CSSSRLAGASEQYF,TGTTCCAGCAGCCGACTAGCGGGAGCATCCGAGCAGTACTTC,TRBV7-9,.,TRBJ2-7,TRBD2
CASSLSLAGYGYTF,TGTGCCAGCAGTTTATCGCTGGCAGGATATGGCTACACCTTC,TRBV27,.,TRBJ1-2,.
CASSSSRDSYEQYF,TGTGCCAGCTCATCAAGCAGGGACTCCTACGAGCAGTACTTC,TRBV18,.,TRBJ2-7,.
CASSSGLAGGPLTDTQYF,TGCGCCAGCAGCTCCGGACTAGCGGGAGGGCCCTTAACAGATACGCAGTATTTT,TRBV4-3,.,TRBJ2-3,TRBD2
CASSYGGKEPQHF,TGTGCCAGCAGTTATGGGGGCAAGGAGCCCCAGCATTTT,TRBV6-5,.,TRBJ1-5,.
CSVGLAGDEGDEQFF,TGCAGCGTTGGGCTAGCGGGAGACGAGGGAGATGAGCAGTTCTTC,TRBV29-1,.,TRBJ2-1,TRBD2
CASSYIAGEQFF,TGTGCCAGCAGTTACATAGCGGGTGAGCAGTTCTTC,TRBV6-5,.,TRBJ2-1,TRBD2
CASSEGSPLSDAQYF,TGTGCCAGCAGTGAAGGGTCCCCGTTATCAGATGCGCAGTATTTT,TRBV2,.,TRBJ2-3,.